Following are 24 T cell receptor beta chains from one sample sequenced in a study of identical twins. Via MiXCR, TCRdb re-called the 5' RACE reads, giving one row per CDR3 protein. Found here are 250,000 or so distinct CDR3 sequences, around 8.3% of them singletons; the top ten hold 3%. The sample was also linked to a second study, of yellow fever vaccine responses in identical twins.

Sequencing was done on a sample of CD8+ T cells sorted from blood. These TCRs come from a woman under 30 in good health.

This chain connects TRBV20-1 to TRBJ2-1; D not certain. Germline-derived CDR1 and CDR2 are DFQATT and SNEGSKA (reference sequence). Trimming took off 6 bases at V and 6 bases at J, with 12 bases between the two ends. This CDR3 has 12 amino acids. For the CDR3, the DNA is TGCAGTGCCCAGGATGAGACCAATGAGCAGTTCTTC. Translated, it gives CSAQDETNEQFF.

This clonotype was seen ten or more times. The chain is built from TRBV28 and TRBJ2-7, with 9 bases lining up with TRBD2. The CDR3 length is 15 residues. V gave up 5 bases and J gave up 4 bases; unmatched junction bases: 9. Germline V gives CDR1 MDHEN, CDR2 SYDVKM. This chain's CDR3 is CASSPGTSSRYEQYF. Written as DNA, the CDR3 is TGTGCCAGCAGTCCCGGGACTAGCTCTCGTTACGAGCAGTACTTC.

This clonotype was recorded a few times. The CDR3 sequence is CASSYQGSGELFF. For the CDR3, the DNA is TGTGCCAGCAGTTACCAGGGTTCCGGGGAGCTGTTTTTT. The genes are TRBV6-5 and TRBJ2-2; tentatively, D is TRBD1 (5 bases). V dropped 2 bases and J dropped 6 bases, with 7 bases sitting between them. This CDR3 is built from 13 residues. CDR1 and CDR2 from the germline V gene are MNHEY and SVGAGI.

V is TRBV6-1 and J is TRBJ2-7; D gene uncertain. Deletions cut 4 bases from V and 7 bases from J, with 11 bases between. This CDR3 has 12 amino acids. The germline CDR1 and CDR2 sequences are MNHNS and SASEGT. CDR3 sequence: CASSGSALEQYF. In DNA form, the CDR3 reads TGTGCCAGCAGTGGTTCAGCCCTGGAGCAGTACTTC.

V is TRBV28 and J is TRBJ2-7; 8 nucleotides align to TRBD1. This CDR3 is built from 14 residues. Trimming cost V 9 bases and J 3 bases; bases outside gene matches: 10. Germline V lookup: CDR1 MDHEN, CDR2 SYDVKM. The chain's CDR3 is CASEPLTGVYEQYF. CDR3 in DNA: TGTGCCAGTGAGCCGTTGACAGGGGTCTACGAGCAGTACTTC.

In its sample, this clonotype was seen many times. The gene calls are TRBV19 and TRBJ2-1; 9 positions match TRBD2. Per the germline V gene, CDR1 is LNHDA and CDR2 is SQIVND (reference sequence). V lost 9 bases to trimming and J lost 3 bases; unmatched junction nucleotides: 6. There are 14 residues in the CDR3. CDR3 protein: CASRLTSGYNEQFF. CDR3 DNA: TGTGCCAGCAGATTGACTAGCGGCTACAATGAGCAGTTCTTC.

The sample holds many counts of this clonotype. The V call is TRBV5-6, the J call TRBJ2-7; 7 nucleotides align to TRBD1. CDR3 length: 15 amino acids. J was trimmed by 3 bases and V by 0 bases; bases with no gene match: 6. CDR1 is SGHDT and CDR2 is YYEEEE in the germline V gene. The CDR3 DNA reads as TGTGCCAGCAGCTTGGGTGCAGGGGGAAACTACGAGCAGTACTTC. Its protein is CASSLGAGGNYEQYF. The entire variable domain, with the rest obtained from reference TRBV5-6 and TRBJ2-7, is as follows: DAGVTQSPTHLIKTRGQQVTLRCSPKSGHDTVSWYQQALGQGPQFIFQYYEEEERQRGNFPDRFSGHQFPNYSSELNVNALLLGDSALYLCASSLGAGGNYEQYFGPGTRLTVT.

The chain employs TRBV9 and TRBJ2-2, with D possibly being TRBD2 (6 bases). This CDR3 region has 16 residues. CDR1 SGDLS and CDR2 YYNGEE come from the germline V gene. Trimming stripped 2 bases from V and 6 bases from J, with 17 bases between. The CDR3: CASSVSGTPLAGELFF. The CDR3 DNA sequence: TGTGCCAGCAGCGTTTCAGGGACTCCGTTGGCCGGGGAGCTGTTTTTT.

This clonotype was counted only a few times. This chain uses TRBV6-2 or TRBV6-3 with TRBJ2-7; the match to TRBD2 covers 7 bases. Germline V lookup: CDR1 MNHEY, CDR2 SVGEGT. Losses at the gene ends were 8 bases for V and 3 bases for J; bases not matched to a gene: 16. CDR3 length equals 16 residues. Written as DNA, the CDR3 is TGTGCCAGCCGATCCCGGGAGCCTCGGGGGGTCTACGAGCAGTACTTC. It encodes CASRSREPRGVYEQYF.

This clonotype was counted ten times or more. The chain combines TRBV15 with TRBJ2-5; D remains ambiguous. Germline V gene sequence: CDR1 LNHNV, CDR2 YYDKDF (reference sequence). With 0 bases removed from V and 0 bases from J, the gap between germline ends came to 11 bases. The CDR3 runs 16 residues. This chain's CDR3 is CATSRDSLRHQETQYF. CDR3 in DNA: TGTGCCACCAGCAGAGACTCATTAAGGCACCAAGAGACCCAGTACTTC.

The sample holds many counts of this clonotype. The rearrangement links TRBV4-3 to TRBJ2-3; the D is unclear. The CDR3 sequence is 15 residues long. The V gene's germline CDR1 is LGHNA and CDR2 YSLEER. The germline V and J ends were trimmed by 0 bases and 0 bases, with 7 bases remaining between them. The DNA for the CDR3 is TGCGCCAGCAGCCAAGACGGCATAAGCACAGATACGCAGTATTTT. Translating it yields CASSQDGISTDTQYF.

This clonotype was recorded many times. The genes are TRBV29-1 and TRBJ2-3; the D is unclear. Germline V gene sequence: CDR1 SQVTM, CDR2 ANQGSEA. The CDR3 contains 11 residues. V lost 6 bases and J 10 bases, leaving 14 bases between the germline ends. CDR3 amino acids: CSVETGVAQYF. Written as DNA, the CDR3 is TGCAGCGTGGAGACTGGGGTTGCGCAGTATTTT.

V gene TRBV5-4 combines with J gene TRBJ2-7; 7 nucleotides align to TRBD2. CDR3 length: 15 amino acids. Trimming took 6 bases from V and 0 from J; bases not matched to a gene: 9. CDR1 SGHNT and CDR2 YYREEE come from the germline V gene (reference sequence). CDR3 region: CASTNVGGNSYEQYF. Here the CDR3 DNA reads TGTGCCAGCACAAACGTGGGAGGGAACTCCTACGAGCAGTACTTC.

This chain joins TRBV10-3 and TRBJ2-1, with 11 bases lining up with TRBD1. The CDR3 extends over 17 amino acids. Trimming cost V 3 bases and J 3 bases; bases outside gene matches: 7. Per the germline V gene, CDR1 is ENHRY and CDR2 is SYGVKD. The CDR3 DNA follows: TGTGCCATCAGTGACCCACCGGGACAGGGGGACTACAATGAGCAGTTCTTC. It yields the protein CAISDPPGQGDYNEQFF.

This clonotype appeared a few times. CDR3 sequence (DNA): TGTGCTAGTGGTTTTACGGACAGGAGTAGTCTGGATACGCAGTATTTT. Translated, it gives CASGFTDRSSLDTQYF. V gene TRBV12-5 combines with J gene TRBJ2-3, with 7 bases aligning to TRBD1. The germline V gene has CDR1 LGHNT and CDR2 FRNRAP. The V and J ends lost 3 bases and 6 bases, in that order; junction bases with no gene match: 12. This CDR3 is 16 amino acids long.

This clonotype was seen a handful of times. The chain is built from TRBV2 and TRBJ2-7, with D possibly matching TRBD1 (5 bases). Germline V lookup: CDR1 SNHLY, CDR2 FYNNEI. Trimming removed 2 bases from V and 4 bases from J, with 15 bases in between. The CDR3 has 15 amino acids. CDR3 bases: TGTGCCAGCAGTGAATCCGTGGCAGGGCCGTACGAGCAGTACTTC. It encodes CASSESVAGPYEQYF.

This clonotype was counted at least ten times. This chain joins TRBV4-3 and TRBJ2-3, with D unclear. CDR1 and CDR2 from the germline V gene are LGHNA and YSLEER. V was clipped by 0 bases and J by 0 bases, with 10 bases between them. This CDR3 has 16 residues. CDR3 nucleotides: TGCGCCAGCAGCCAAGATAGACCACCAAGCACAGATACGCAGTATTTT. Translated, it gives CASSQDRPPSTDTQYF.

The table lists this clonotype with many counts. The CDR3 coding sequence is TGCGCCAGCAGTGAGTCGATCTGGGAGACCCAGTACTTC. Protein sequence: CASSESIWETQYF. The chain has TRBV10-1 and TRBJ2-5; D uncertain. With 0 bases removed from V and 5 bases from J, the gap between germline ends came to 7 bases. The CDR3 loop spans 13 amino acids. Germline lookup yields CDR1 WNHNN and CDR2 SYGVQD (reference sequence).

This clonotype was recorded a few times. The CDR3 protein is CASSSGPGLAERNPTPGNEQFF. CDR3 nucleotide sequence: TGTGCCAGCAGCTCAGGACCGGGACTAGCGGAGCGAAACCCTACCCCCGGCAATGAGCAGTTCTTC. This chain uses TRBV7-6 with TRBJ2-1, with 11 positions matching TRBD2. Trimming cost V 4 bases and J 6 bases; bases outside gene matches: 26. Germline assignment: CDR1 SGHVS and CDR2 FNYEAQ. The CDR3 runs 22 residues.

V usage is TRBV27 and J usage is TRBJ2-5; 7 bases align to TRBD2. Germline V gene data show CDR1 as MNHEY and CDR2 as SMNVEV (reference sequence). V lost 7 bases and J lost 1; bases outside the gene matches: 9. The CDR3 has 15 residues. The CDR3 region has the DNA TGTGCCAGCACCGAGGTAGCGGGTATCCAAGAGACCCAGTACTTC. Encoded protein: CASTEVAGIQETQYF.

This clonotype appeared a few times. The V call is TRBV15, the J call TRBJ2-3; TRBD2 aligns across 16 bases. V trimming: 3 bases; J trimming: 1 base; junction bases outside the gene matches: 4. The CDR3 extends over 18 amino acids. The germline CDR1 and CDR2 sequences are LNHNV and YYDKDF (reference sequence). Written as DNA, the CDR3 is TGTGCCACCAGCAGTGGGACTAGCGGGAGGGAAGGCACAGATACGCAGTATTTT. It yields the protein CATSSGTSGREGTDTQYF.

This chain joins TRBV6-2 or TRBV6-3 and TRBJ2-3, with D hard to call. The length of the CDR3 is 15 residues. The germline V and J ends were trimmed by 8 bases and 6 bases, with 21 bases remaining between them. The germline V gene has CDR1 MNHEY and CDR2 SVGEGT. This chain's CDR3 is CASSLPPLGADTQYF. The CDR3 region has the DNA TGTGCCAGCTCCCTACCCCCACTCGGTGCCGATACGCAGTATTTT.

Many counts were recorded for this clonotype. This chain joins TRBV12-3 or TRBV12-4 and TRBJ2-2, with TRBD2 identical over 8 bases. Losses at the gene ends were 3 bases for V and 1 base for J; bases not matched to a gene: 4. There are 16 residues in the CDR3. CDR3 in amino acids: CASSLSAGGNTGELFF. CDR3 DNA: TGTGCCAGCAGTTTGTCTGCGGGAGGGAACACCGGGGAGCTGTTTTTT.

This rearrangement joins TRBV7-9 to TRBJ2-7; the match to TRBD2 covers 7 bases. CDR1 is SEHNR and CDR2 is FQNEAQ in the germline V gene (reference sequence). V lost 4 bases to trimming and J lost 1 base; unmatched junction nucleotides: 10. This CDR3 is 16 amino acids long. Here the CDR3 reads CASSYILSGDSYEQYF. As DNA, the CDR3 is TGTGCCAGCAGCTATATTTTGAGCGGGGATTCCTACGAGCAGTACTTC.